These T cell receptor beta chains were read from a single sample in a study of T-cell reconstitution after alpha-beta-depleted transplantation in children. A single record per CDR3 protein comes from TCRdb applying MiXCR to the PCR reads. This sample has a few hundred thousand distinct CDR3 sequences; roughly 10% occur once, and the top ten carry 4.5% to 7%. Sequencing was performed on PBMCs from the stem cell graft donor, taken from the stem cell graft. Every receptor here comes from a human donor who donated a stem cell graft to a child with acute myeloid leukemia. Both conserved end residues are trimmed from each CDR3.

J: TRBJ2-7
V: TRBV11-2
CDR3: ASSLEVFGEQY

J: TRBJ2-3
V: TRBV7-2
CDR3: ASSGRTPTDTQY

J: TRBJ1-2
V: TRBV30
CDR3: AWSIPTGGGDYGYT

J: TRBJ1-5
V: TRBV6-2/TRBV6-3
CDR3: ASGPDPLNQPQH

J: TRBJ2-2
V: TRBV9
CDR3: ASSVELSNTGELF

J: TRBJ1-2
V: TRBV29-1
CDR3: SVAGSPGDGYT

J: TRBJ2-1
V: TRBV7-9
CDR3: AASRNNEQF

J: TRBJ1-1
V: TRBV20-1
CDR3: SARSGVPEAF

J: TRBJ2-3
V: TRBV30
CDR3: AWGGQGDADTQY

J: TRBJ2-7
V: TRBV29-1
CDR3: SVARLEGYEQY

J: TRBJ1-1
V: TRBV20-1
CDR3: SGDQNTEAF

J: TRBJ2-7
V: TRBV7-8
CDR3: ASSPTGTPH

J: TRBJ2-4
V: TRBV25-1
CDR3: ASSERGGLKNIQY

J: TRBJ1-2
V: TRBV3-1
CDR3: ASSQGQGRSYGYT

J: TRBJ1-2
V: TRBV3-1
CDR3: ASSLNGGANYGYT

J: TRBJ1-4
V: TRBV29-1
CDR3: SVQDREWGNEKLF

J: TRBJ1-1
V: TRBV12-3/TRBV12-4
CDR3: ASTGGHATKVAF

J: TRBJ1-5
V: TRBV20-1
CDR3: SAPGRDQPQH

J: TRBJ1-6
V: TRBV10-3
CDR3: AIREDSNSPLH

J: TRBJ1-1
V: TRBV12-3/TRBV12-4
CDR3: ASSLQTGTMAF

J: TRBJ2-2
V: TRBV29-1
CDR3: SVGDTGELF

J: TRBJ2-2
V: TRBV6-1
CDR3: ASSTDLDTGELF

J: TRBJ2-1
V: TRBV7-2
CDR3: ASSLTRDRVTYNEQF

J: TRBJ1-5
V: TRBV2
CDR3: ASSGSAAESNQPQH

J: TRBJ1-1
V: TRBV10-1
CDR3: ASKMGSPVGGADAF

J: TRBJ1-5
V: TRBV6-1
CDR3: ASSEVGGYNQPQH

J: TRBJ1-2
V: TRBV5-1
CDR3: ASSLVGAGGYT

J: TRBJ1-1
V: TRBV6-5
CDR3: ASSQHGEEAF

J: TRBJ2-1
V: TRBV6-6
CDR3: ASSVRGIEQF

J: TRBJ2-1
V: TRBV10-3
CDR3: AISESKGGEQF

J: TRBJ2-1
V: TRBV5-1
CDR3: ASGQRNEQF